This T cell receptor beta chain was obtained from a study of control samples from healthy donors and cancer patients. Assay: immunoSEQ multiplex PCR; the TCRdb copy retains only in-frame clones and omits some. This table has 150,000 to 190,000 clones, over 90% appearing once. V was cut by 4 bases and J by 2 bases, with 15 bases left in between. Germline V CDR1 and CDR2: LNHNV, YYDKDF (reference sequence). This CDR3 is 17 amino acids long. The V and J genes are TRBV15 and TRBJ2-6; weak D call: TRBD1 (8 bases). The clonotype originates from a man over 45 in good health. Source material: blood. CDR3 in amino acids: CATSTGQGGPGANVLTF. As DNA, the CDR3 is TGTGCCACCAGCACTGGACAGGGAGGGCCTGGGGCCAACGTCCTGACTTTC.